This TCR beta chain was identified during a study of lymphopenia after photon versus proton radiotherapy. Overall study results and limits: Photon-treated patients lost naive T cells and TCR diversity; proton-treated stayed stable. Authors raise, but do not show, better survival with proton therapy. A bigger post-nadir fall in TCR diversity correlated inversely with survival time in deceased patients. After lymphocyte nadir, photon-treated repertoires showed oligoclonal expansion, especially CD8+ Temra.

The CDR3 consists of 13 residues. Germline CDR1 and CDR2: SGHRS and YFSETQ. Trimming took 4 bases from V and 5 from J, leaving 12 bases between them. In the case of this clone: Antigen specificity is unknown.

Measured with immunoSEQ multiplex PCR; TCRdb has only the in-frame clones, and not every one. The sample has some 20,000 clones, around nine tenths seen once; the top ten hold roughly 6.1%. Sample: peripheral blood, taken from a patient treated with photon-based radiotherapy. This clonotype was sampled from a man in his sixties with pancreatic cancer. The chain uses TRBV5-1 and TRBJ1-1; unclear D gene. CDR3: CASSMIAATEAFF. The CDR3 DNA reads TGCGCCAGCAGCATGATCGCTGCGACTGAAGCTTTCTTT.